This T cell receptor (beta chain) was found in a study of cytomegalovirus exposure and HLA in healthy donors. About this clone: Its antigen is unidentified.

Overall study results and limits: Most TCR beta V segments were productive about 90% or about 30% of the time in an earlier analysis. It was reportedly the case that the classifier diagnosed cytomegalovirus status with high specificity and sensitivity.

The germline V and J ends were trimmed by 3 bases and 0 bases, with 14 bases remaining between them. CDR1 and CDR2 (germline): GTSNPN, SVGIG (reference sequence). The CDR3 has 15 residues. The PCR used 60 Vbeta and 13 Jbeta primers. Some clones are missing from TCRdb's copy, which holds only in-frame ones; the method was immunoSEQ multiplex PCR. Among roughly 160,000 clones listed, approximately 81% were seen once. This clonotype was obtained from a boy between 2 and 10 years old in good health and CMV-seronegative. The chain employs TRBV30 and TRBJ1-1, with D unresolved. Sequencing used PBMCs. In DNA form, the CDR3 reads TGTGCCTGGAGCACACAGACACCTATGAACACTGAAGCTTTCTTT. Protein: CAWSTQTPMNTEAFF.